The following is a T cell receptor (beta chain) sequence with its context. The source of the sample is a study of CD8 T cells in Susac syndrome. Study-level background: Patients with Susac syndrome, at blood draw, were therapy-naive, on corticosteroids, or on intravenous immunoglobulin alone.

cDNA came from approximately 0.5 to 1 ug RNA primed by random hexamers. TCRdb itself ran the immunoSEQ multiplex PCR reads through MiXCR, one entry per CDR3 protein. Of about 76,000 distinct CDR3 sequences in the sample, around 93% were seen once. CDR1 is SNHLY, CDR2 FYNNEI, per germline. The J segment lost 2 bases and the V segment lost 7 bases, leaving 6 bases of the junction unmatched. This CDR3 is built from 14 residues. The chain employs TRBV2 and TRBJ2-7; 9 bases match TRBD1. This receptor was taken from a human donor with Susac syndrome. The sample comprised CD8+ T cells from PBMCs. In DNA, the CDR3 is TGTGCCAGCAACTCACAGGGGGCCACCTACGAGCAGTACTTC. This sequence encodes CASNSQGATYEQYF.